This T cell receptor beta chain derives from a study of shared clonotypes between healthy human individuals (dated by TCRdb to 2018 to 2021). Concerning the study at large: The cohort comprised a couple of women and a few men aged 18 to 49 years. For each donor, CD4 naive and CD4 memory were each run on three plates, CD8 naive on two plates, and CD8 memory on one plate. The study deeply sequenced blood TCR repertoires of five healthy adults to estimate repertoire size and the extent of clonotype sharing between individuals. Different laboratories and diverse techniques were used to prepare libraries and sequence TCR repertoires, to increase sequencing depth and limit assay-specific biases. Between about 0.94 and 8.9 billion PBMCs per donor were obtained by leukapheresis. Here is what the overall study found, with its caveats: Higher generation probabilities were observed for clonotypes shared by all four sorted-subset donors than for non-shared clonotypes. Sampling was limited to blood, and TCR repertoires in tissue likely differ from TCR repertoires in blood. Incomplete sequencing was indicated by rarefaction of sorted-subset datasets, despite the large sequencing depth. Pairwise subsampling led to the expectation that sequencing depth would affect the degree of clonotype sharing among donors. Across a handful of donors, roughly 5.1% of naive CD4, roughly 3.4% of naive CD8, under 2.5% of memory CD4, and over 0.35% of memory CD8 clonotypes were shared. The small number of donors limited the genetic and exposure-history diversity represented. Larger estimated clonotype richness was generally found for naive subsets than for memory subsets.

Trimming costs V 0 bases and J 2 bases, and their ends lie 6 bases apart. Reading from cysteine to phenylalanine, the CDR3 counts 13 amino acids. Only CDR3 DNA remains: 39 bases, in frame from the first base. Per the germline V gene, SGHRS is the CDR1 and YFSETQ is the CDR2. TCR CDR3 regions were amplified from genomic DNA by multiplex PCR using the deep immunoSEQ assay. For each cell subset, the extracted genomic DNA was distributed evenly across all wells of several immunoSEQ 96-well plates, and each plate served as one replicate. Each replicate PCR for sorted subsets received roughly 0.2 ug genomic DNA, equal to tens of thousands of T cell genomes. Purified libraries were measured with a Qubit 3.0 fluorometer, size-checked on a Bioanalyzer 2100, and measured again with the KAPA Library Quantification kit. Every immunoSEQ 96-well plate was sequenced on a dedicated single-read 150-cycle Illumina NextSeq 550 flow cell. The authors' pipeline ran thus. Because the immunoSEQ output included only junctional sequences and no quality scores, the filtering could not be the same as the filtering used for full-length reads. Sequences were annotated with PyIR, a Python wrapper for IgBLAST v1.9, using IMGT germline references to assign V/J genes and CDR3. Reads were filtered out if the reads had weak V/J assignments (E-value above 1e-6), no CDR3, stop codons, out-of-frame junctions, or ambiguous translated residues. V3J clonotypes were defined by identical inferred V gene, J gene, and CDR3 amino acid sequence. To compute the percentage overlap between repertoires, the number of shared unique clonotypes was divided by the size of the smaller repertoire. RTK rarefaction, the Chao1 estimator, and Recon v2.1 estimates of unobserved clonotypes were used to assess repertoire richness. Generation probabilities were computed with OLGA for all TCRbeta clonotypes obtained by the gDNA method from several donors. TCRdb limited this immuneACCESS table to in-frame rearrangements with V and J called. A share of clones is missing; checked studies link under half to unresolved V genes, and the rest is unexplained. The V and J calls and the clone size are those of that table, but D and trimming were determined from the DNA. This sample comprises fewer than 700,000 clones, 85% to 95% of them detected only once. The top ten clonotypes cover 0.095% to 0.14% of the sample.

This clone was detected only once. It has no known antigen specificity. No clone much larger than this one lies a single base away; base qualities are absent. CD8 naive samples were obtained by positive selection for CCR7 among CD45RO-negative cells, yielding a CD45RA+CCR7+ population from which TemRA cells were excluded. The donors were healthy, HIV-negative adults who had no recently reported acute infections or vaccinations. Only Caucasian adults living in Nashville, Tennessee, USA were represented among the donors. Blood was obtained by leukapheresis, after which PBMCs were separated by Ficoll-Histopaque density gradient centrifugation and cryopreserved in liquid nitrogen vapor phase. Analytical flow cytometry was used to check the purity and quantity of each magnetically sorted T cell population. Each sorted fraction had its genomic DNA isolated and then quantified by UV absorbance on a Nanodrop 2000c.

Here the chain combines TRBV5-1 and TRBJ2-7, with no reliable assignment of the D segment. The sequence was obtained from a woman younger than 45 in good health. The sample was naive CD8+ T cells sorted from blood. Reading the label with the study, this specimen's cell subset or site is: CD45RA+CCR7+. The nucleotides are TGCGCCAGCAGCTTGGGGCCAACCTACGAGCAGTACTTC. It is translated as CASSLGPTYEQYF.